This TCR beta chain was documented in a study of T cell repertoires in cytomegalovirus infection. The wider study: CMV epitopes in the study were HLA-C-restricted (recently identified) and HLA-B-restricted (well studied). Public TCR beta signatures marked donors with CMV infection and the matching HLA. Study-wide results and caveats: The response measured ex vivo was dominated by TCR beta clonotypes (HLA-C-restricted and CMV-specific).

V lost 8 bases, J lost 3 bases, and 10 bases stayed unmatched. CDR3 length: 15 residues. Germline lookup yields CDR1 SGHAT and CDR2 FQNNGV. As regards this clonotype: Antigen specificity is unknown.

Via MiXCR, TCRdb re-called the reads, giving one row per CDR3 protein. Counted here are about 890,000 distinct CDR3 sequences, approximately 31% occurring once; the ten biggest clones make up under 15%. The sequence derives from a human donor in good health (CMV status not recorded). Some clones in this sample may be carry-over from other donors' samples. Specimen: cultured CD8+ T cells from PBMCs, collected from culture after CMV antigen stimulation. The V and J genes are TRBV11-2 and TRBJ2-1, with 7 bases lining up with TRBD2. DNA for the CDR3: TGTGCCAGCGGCCTGAGTACTAGCGACTACAATGAGCAGTTCTTC. This codes for CASGLSTSDYNEQFF.